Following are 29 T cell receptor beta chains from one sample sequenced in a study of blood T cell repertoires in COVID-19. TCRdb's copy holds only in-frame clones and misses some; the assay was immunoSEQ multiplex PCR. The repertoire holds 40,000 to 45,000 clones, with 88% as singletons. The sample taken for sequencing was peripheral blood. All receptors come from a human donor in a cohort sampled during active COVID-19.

CDR3 nucleotides: TGTGCCAGCACGGGGAACACCGGGGAGCTGTTTTTT. Protein: CASTGNTGELFF. The V gene is TRBV12-3 or TRBV12-4, the J gene TRBJ2-2; D not resolved. This CDR3 has 12 residues. V was trimmed by 7 bases and J by 1 base, leaving 4 bases between them.

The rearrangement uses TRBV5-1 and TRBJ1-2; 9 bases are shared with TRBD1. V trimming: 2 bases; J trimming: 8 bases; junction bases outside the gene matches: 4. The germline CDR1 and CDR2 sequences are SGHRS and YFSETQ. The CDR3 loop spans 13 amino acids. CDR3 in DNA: TGCGCCAGCAGCTTTGACAGGGGGGGAGGCTACACCTTC. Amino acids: CASSFDRGGGYTF. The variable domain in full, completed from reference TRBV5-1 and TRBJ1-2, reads KAGVTQTPRYLIKTRGQQVTLSCSPISGHRSVSWYQQTPGQGLQFLFEYFSETQRNKGNFPGRFSGRQFSNSRSEMNVSTLELGDSALYLCASSFDRGGGYTFGSGTRLTVV.

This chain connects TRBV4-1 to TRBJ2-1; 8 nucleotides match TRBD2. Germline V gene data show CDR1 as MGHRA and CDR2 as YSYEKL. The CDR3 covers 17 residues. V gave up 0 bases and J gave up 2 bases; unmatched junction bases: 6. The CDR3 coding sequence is TGCGCCAGCAGCCAAGAATCGTCCGGGGGGGCCTACAATGAGCAGTTCTTC. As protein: CASSQESSGGAYNEQFF.

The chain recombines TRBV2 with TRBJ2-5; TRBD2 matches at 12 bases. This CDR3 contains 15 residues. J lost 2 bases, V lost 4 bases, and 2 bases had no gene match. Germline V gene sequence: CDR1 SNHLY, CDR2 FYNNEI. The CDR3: CASSGLAGEQETQYF. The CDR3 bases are TGTGCCAGCAGTGGACTAGCGGGGGAACAAGAGACCCAGTACTTC.

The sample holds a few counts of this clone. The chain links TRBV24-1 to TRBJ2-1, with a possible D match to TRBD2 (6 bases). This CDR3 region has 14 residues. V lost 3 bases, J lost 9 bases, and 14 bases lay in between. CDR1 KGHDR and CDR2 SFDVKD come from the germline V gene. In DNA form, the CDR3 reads TGTGCCACCAGTGATCCGGGACGGACTATTGAGCAGTTCTTC. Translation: CATSDPGRTIEQFF.

The CDR3 DNA reads TGCGCCAGCAGCTTGGGACAGGAGACTAGCACAGATACGCAGTATTTT. As protein: CASSLGQETSTDTQYF. The V and J genes are TRBV5-1 and TRBJ2-3; the D gene is possibly TRBD1 (6 bases). V was pared by 0 bases and J by 0 bases, with 11 bases between. Germline values: CDR1 SGHRS, CDR2 YFSETQ. The CDR3 has 16 amino acids.

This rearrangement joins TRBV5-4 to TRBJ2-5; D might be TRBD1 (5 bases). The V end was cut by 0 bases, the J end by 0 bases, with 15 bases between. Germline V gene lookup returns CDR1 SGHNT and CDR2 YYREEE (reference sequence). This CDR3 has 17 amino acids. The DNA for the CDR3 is TGTGCCAGCAGCTTGGTGACCAGGGCCAGGAACCAAGAGACCCAGTACTTC. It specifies CASSLVTRARNQETQYF.

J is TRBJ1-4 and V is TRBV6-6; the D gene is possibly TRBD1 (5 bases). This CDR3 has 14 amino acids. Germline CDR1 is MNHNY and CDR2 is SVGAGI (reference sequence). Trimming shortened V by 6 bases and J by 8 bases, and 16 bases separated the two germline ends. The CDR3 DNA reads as TGTGCCAGCAGGACGGGGGGAAGAGGGGAAAAACTGTTTTTT. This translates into CASRTGGRGEKLFF.

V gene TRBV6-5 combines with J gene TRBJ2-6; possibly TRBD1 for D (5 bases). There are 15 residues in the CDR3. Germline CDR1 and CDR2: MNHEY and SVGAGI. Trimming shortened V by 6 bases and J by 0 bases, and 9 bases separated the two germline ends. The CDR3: CASRSQGSGANVLTF. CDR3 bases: TGTGCCAGCAGATCTCAGGGCTCTGGGGCCAACGTCCTGACTTTC.

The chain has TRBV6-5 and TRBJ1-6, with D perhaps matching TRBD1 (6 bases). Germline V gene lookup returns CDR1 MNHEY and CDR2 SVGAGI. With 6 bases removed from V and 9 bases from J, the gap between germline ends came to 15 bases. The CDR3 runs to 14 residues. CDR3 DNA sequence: TGTGCCAGCAGAACCCGGACAGAGGTTTCACCCCTCCACTTT. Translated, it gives CASRTRTEVSPLHF.

The CDR3 bases are TGTGCCAGTAGTATGTCCGGACAGGTAGATACGCAGTATTTT. It encodes CASSMSGQVDTQYF. This chain connects TRBV19 to TRBJ2-3, with 7 bases lining up with TRBD1. The CDR3 extends over 14 amino acids. Germline loops: CDR1 LNHDA, CDR2 SQIVND (reference sequence). V gave up 3 bases and J gave up 5 bases; unmatched junction bases: 5.

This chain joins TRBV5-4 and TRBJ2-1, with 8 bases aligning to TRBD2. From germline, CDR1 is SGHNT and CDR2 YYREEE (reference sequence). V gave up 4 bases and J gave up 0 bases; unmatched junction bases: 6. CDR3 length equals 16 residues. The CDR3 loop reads CASSPRLATSYNEQFF. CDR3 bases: TGTGCCAGCAGCCCTAGACTAGCGACCTCCTACAATGAGCAGTTCTTC.

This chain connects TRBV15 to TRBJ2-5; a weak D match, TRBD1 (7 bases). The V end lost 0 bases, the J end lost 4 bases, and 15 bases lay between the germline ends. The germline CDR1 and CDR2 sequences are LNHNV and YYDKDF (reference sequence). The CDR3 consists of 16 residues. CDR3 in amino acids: CATSRDGGGSGETQYF. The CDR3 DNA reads TGTGCCACCAGCAGAGATGGAGGGGGCTCGGGAGAGACCCAGTACTTC.

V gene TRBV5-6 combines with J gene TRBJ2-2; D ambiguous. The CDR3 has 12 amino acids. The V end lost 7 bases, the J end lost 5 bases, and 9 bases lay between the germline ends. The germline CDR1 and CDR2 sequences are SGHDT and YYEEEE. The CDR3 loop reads CASGRQTGELFF. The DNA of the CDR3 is TGTGCCAGCGGCCGACAAACCGGGGAGCTGTTTTTT.

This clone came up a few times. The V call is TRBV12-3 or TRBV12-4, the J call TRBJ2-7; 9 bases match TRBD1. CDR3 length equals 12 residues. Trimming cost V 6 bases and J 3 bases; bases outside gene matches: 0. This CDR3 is CASRGQGYEQYF. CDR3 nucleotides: TGTGCCAGCAGGGGACAGGGCTACGAGCAGTACTTC.

CDR3 amino acids: CASSLDRGPANTEAFF. CDR3 sequence (DNA): TGTGCCAGCAGCTTGGACAGGGGGCCAGCGAACACTGAAGCTTTCTTT. This chain uses TRBV5-4 with TRBJ1-1, with 9 bases identical to TRBD1. The CDR3 has 16 amino acids. V dropped 0 bases and J dropped 1; count of bases not matched to a gene: 4. CDR1 and CDR2 (germline): SGHNT, YYREEE (reference sequence).

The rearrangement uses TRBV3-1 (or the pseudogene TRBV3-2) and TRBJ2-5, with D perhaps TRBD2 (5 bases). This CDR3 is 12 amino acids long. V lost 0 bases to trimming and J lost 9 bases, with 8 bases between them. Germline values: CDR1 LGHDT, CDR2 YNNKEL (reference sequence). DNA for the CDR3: TGTGCCAGCAGCCAAGAGCGGCGGGCCCAGTACTTC. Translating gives CASSQERRAQYF.

This chain's CDR3 is CASRTDPTVGELFF. The CDR3 DNA is TGTGCCAGCAGGACAGACCCTACTGTCGGGGAGCTGTTTTTT. V gene TRBV6-5 combines with J gene TRBJ2-2, with D perhaps TRBD1 (5 bases). V dropped 6 bases and J dropped 7 bases, with 15 bases sitting between them. Germline assignment: CDR1 MNHEY and CDR2 SVGAGI. CDR3 length equals 14 residues.

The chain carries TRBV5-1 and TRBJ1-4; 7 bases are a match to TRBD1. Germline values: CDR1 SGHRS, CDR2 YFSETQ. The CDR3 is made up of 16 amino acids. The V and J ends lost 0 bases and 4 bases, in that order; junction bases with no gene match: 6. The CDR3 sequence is CASSLAGTEYNEKLFF. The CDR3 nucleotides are TGCGCCAGCAGCTTGGCTGGGACAGAGTATAATGAAAAACTGTTTTTT.

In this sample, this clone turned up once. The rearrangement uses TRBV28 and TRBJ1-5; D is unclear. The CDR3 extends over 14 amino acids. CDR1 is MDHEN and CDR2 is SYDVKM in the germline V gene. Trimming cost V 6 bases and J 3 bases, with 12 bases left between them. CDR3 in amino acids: CASSYLAPNQPQHF. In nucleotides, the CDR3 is TGTGCCAGCAGCTACCTTGCCCCCAATCAGCCCCAGCATTTT.

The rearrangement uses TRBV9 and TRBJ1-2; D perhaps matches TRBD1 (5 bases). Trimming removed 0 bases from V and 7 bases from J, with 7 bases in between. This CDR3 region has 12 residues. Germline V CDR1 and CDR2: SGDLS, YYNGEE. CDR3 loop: CASSVEGLGYTF. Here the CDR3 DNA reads TGTGCCAGCAGCGTAGAGGGGCTTGGCTACACCTTC.

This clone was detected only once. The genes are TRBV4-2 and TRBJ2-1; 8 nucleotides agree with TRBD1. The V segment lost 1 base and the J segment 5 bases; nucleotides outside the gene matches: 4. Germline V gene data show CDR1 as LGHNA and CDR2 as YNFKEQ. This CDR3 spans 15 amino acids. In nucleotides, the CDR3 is TGTGCCAGCAGCCAAGCCGGGACAGGAAACAATGAGCAGTTCTTC. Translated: CASSQAGTGNNEQFF.

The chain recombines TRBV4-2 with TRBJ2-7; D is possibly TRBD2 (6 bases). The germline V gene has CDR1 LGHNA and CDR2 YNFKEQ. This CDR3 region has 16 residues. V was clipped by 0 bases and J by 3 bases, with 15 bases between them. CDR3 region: CASSQDGGKGNYEQYF. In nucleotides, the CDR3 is TGTGCCAGCAGCCAAGATGGGGGGAAAGGAAACTACGAGCAGTACTTC.

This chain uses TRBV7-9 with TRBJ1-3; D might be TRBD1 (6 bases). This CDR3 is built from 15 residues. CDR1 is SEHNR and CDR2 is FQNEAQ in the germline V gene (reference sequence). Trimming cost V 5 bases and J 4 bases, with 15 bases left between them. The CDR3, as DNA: TGTGCCAGCAGCAGAGGTACAGGGTTAGGAAACACCATATATTTT. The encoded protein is CASSRGTGLGNTIYF.

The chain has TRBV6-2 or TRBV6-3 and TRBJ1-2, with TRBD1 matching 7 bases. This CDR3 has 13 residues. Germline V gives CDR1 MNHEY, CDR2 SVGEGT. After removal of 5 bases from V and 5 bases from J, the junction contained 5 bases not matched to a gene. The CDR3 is CASSDRVGYGYTF. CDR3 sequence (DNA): TGTGCCAGCAGTGACAGGGTTGGTTATGGCTACACCTTC.

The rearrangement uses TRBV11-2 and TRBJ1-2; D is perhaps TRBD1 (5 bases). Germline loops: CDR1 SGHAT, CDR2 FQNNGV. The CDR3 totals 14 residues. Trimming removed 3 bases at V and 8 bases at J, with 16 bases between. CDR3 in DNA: TGTGCCAGCAGCTTCTTTCAGGACCGGGGGGGCTACACCTTC. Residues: CASSFFQDRGGYTF.

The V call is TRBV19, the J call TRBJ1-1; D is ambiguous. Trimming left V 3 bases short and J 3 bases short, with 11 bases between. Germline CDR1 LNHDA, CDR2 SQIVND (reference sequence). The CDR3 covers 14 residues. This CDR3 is CASSIRGVDTEAFF. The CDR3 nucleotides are TGTGCCAGTAGTATCCGGGGTGTGGACACTGAAGCTTTCTTT.

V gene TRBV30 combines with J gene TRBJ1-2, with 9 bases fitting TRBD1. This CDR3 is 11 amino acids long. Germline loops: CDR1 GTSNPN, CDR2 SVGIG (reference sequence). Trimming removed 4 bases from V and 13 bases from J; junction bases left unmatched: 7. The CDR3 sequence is CAWTRDRAGTF. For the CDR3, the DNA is TGTGCCTGGACCCGGGACAGGGCAGGCACCTTC.

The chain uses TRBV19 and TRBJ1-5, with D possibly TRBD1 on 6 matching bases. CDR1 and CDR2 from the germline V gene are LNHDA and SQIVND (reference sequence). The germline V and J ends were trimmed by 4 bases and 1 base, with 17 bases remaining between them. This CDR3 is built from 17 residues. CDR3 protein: CASSTLGVRGSNQPQHF. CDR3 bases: TGTGCCAGTAGTACCCTCGGGGTGAGGGGGAGCAATCAGCCCCAGCATTTT.